This TCR beta chain was sequenced in a study of T cell responses to AZD1222 COVID-19 vaccine. Whole-study results and caveats: Spike-specific TCR repertoires showed rising breadth and depth after two AZD1222 doses. Donor demographics were predominantly white British with a female majority; clonal diversity may be underestimated.

Germline lookup yields CDR1 SGHAT and CDR2 FQNNGV. The CDR3 covers 16 residues. V was cut by 1 base and J by 6 bases, with 15 bases left in between. Comment on this clone: Its cognate antigen is unknown.

Data came from immunoSEQ multiplex PCR; TCRdb stores just in-frame clones and leaves some out. The sample carries 60,000 to 85,000 clones, over 75% recorded once. The chain is built from TRBV11-2 and TRBJ1-4; no definite D call. This receptor was obtained from an adult who received the AZD1222 COVID-19 vaccine. Material: peripheral blood, obtained 28 days after the second AZD1222 dose. Written as DNA, the CDR3 is TGTGCCAGCAGCTTAGGGGTCGGTCAGTCCGATGAAAAACTGTTTTTT. This encodes CASSLGVGQSDEKLFF.